This T cell receptor beta chain was documented in a study of T cell responses to AZD1222 COVID-19 vaccine. Only in-frame clones appear in the TCRdb table, and some are missing; sequencing was by immunoSEQ multiplex PCR. The sample consists of about 120,000 clones, roughly nine tenths of them appearing once. The V and J ends lost 5 bases and 5 bases, in that order; junction bases with no gene match: 5. Germline values: CDR1 LNHDA, CDR2 SQIVND (reference sequence). This CDR3 comprises 14 residues. This sequence joins TRBV19 and TRBJ1-2, with 10 bases aligning to TRBD1. The sample in question was peripheral blood, obtained on day 0 of AZD1222 vaccination. This TCR was sampled from an adult in good health. CDR3 in DNA: TGTGCCAGTAGTGCTCTGGACAGGGGGTATGGCTACACCTTC. Protein product: CASSALDRGYGYTF.